Shown below are 2 T cell receptor beta chains from a single sample sequenced in a study of blood T cell repertoires in COVID-19. Assay used: immunoSEQ multiplex PCR; TCRdb lists only in-frame clones, some missing. Here the sample spans 200,000 or so clones, 85% being singletons. Sequenced: peripheral blood. The origin of the receptors is a middle-aged man who had recovered from COVID-19.

This chain links TRBV7-8 with TRBJ1-5, with 7 bases fitting TRBD1. This CDR3 contains 17 residues. Per germline, CDR1 SGHVS and CDR2 FQNEAQ. Trimming at V came to 5 bases and at J to 2 bases, leaving 12 bases not matched to a gene. The CDR3 region has the DNA TGTGCCAGCAGCGCCGGACAGGTCGGAGTGGGCAATCAGCCCCAGCATTTT. This encodes CASSAGQVGVGNQPQHF.

This clone has just a few counts. J is TRBJ2-5 and V is TRBV9; D not certain. Deletions cut 1 base from V and 0 bases from J, with 7 bases between. The CDR3 extends over 14 amino acids. Looked up from germline, CDR1 is SGDLS and CDR2 is YYNGEE. In nucleotides, the CDR3 is TGTGCCAGCAGCGTAACGCAGAACCAAGAGACCCAGTACTTC. This sequence encodes CASSVTQNQETQYF.